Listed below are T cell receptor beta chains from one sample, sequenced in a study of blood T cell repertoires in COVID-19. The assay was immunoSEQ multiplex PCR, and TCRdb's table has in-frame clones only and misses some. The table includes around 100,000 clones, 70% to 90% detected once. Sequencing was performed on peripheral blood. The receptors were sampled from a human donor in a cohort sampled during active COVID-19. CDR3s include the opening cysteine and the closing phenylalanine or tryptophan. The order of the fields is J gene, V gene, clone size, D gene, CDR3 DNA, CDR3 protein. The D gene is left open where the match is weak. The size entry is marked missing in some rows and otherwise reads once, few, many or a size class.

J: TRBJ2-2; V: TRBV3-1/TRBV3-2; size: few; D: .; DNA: TGTGCCAGCACCGGGGGCACCGGGGAGCTGTTTTTT; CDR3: CASTGGTGELFF
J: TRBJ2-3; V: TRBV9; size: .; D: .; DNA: TGTGCCAGCAGCGATAGCGGAACCTCCCCAGATACGCAGTATTTT; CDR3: CASSDSGTSPDTQYF
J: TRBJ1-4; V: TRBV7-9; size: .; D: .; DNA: TGTGCCAGCAGCGCCCCCGGTAGTAATGAAAAACTGTTTTTT; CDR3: CASSAPGSNEKLFF
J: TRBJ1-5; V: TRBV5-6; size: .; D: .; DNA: TGTGCCAGCAGCTTGGGTACGGGAAGTTTGCCCCGACCCCCCCAGCATTTT; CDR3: CASSLGTGSLPRPPQHF
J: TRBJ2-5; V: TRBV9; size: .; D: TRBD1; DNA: TGTGCCAGCAGCGTAGCTCTGGACAGGGTCACCCAGTACTTC; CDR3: CASSVALDRVTQYF
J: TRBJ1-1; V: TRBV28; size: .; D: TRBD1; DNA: TGTGCCAGCAGTTTAAGTATTAGGGGGCATGACACTGAAGCTTTCTTT; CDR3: CASSLSIRGHDTEAFF
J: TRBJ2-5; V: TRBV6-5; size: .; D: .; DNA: TGTGCCAGCAGCGCCCTTAGGGAGGTCGAGACCCAGTACTTC; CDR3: CASSALREVETQYF
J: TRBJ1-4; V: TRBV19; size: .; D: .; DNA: TGTGCCAGTAGTATAGGCGGAGACCAGCGGGGTGAAAAACTGTTTTTT; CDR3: CASSIGGDQRGEKLFF
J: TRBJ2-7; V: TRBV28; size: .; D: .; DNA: TGTGCCAGCAGCCGGGATCCGTTGGCCTACGAGCAGTACTTC; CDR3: CASSRDPLAYEQYF
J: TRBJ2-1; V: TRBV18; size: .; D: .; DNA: TGTGCCAGCTCACCTCGAGGTCTAGCAAGCGGCAATGAGCAGTTCTTC; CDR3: CASSPRGLASGNEQFF
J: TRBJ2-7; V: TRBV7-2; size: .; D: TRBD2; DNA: TGTGCCAGCAGCTTCCCAGGCGGGAGGGACCACGAGCAGTACTTC; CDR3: CASSFPGGRDHEQYF
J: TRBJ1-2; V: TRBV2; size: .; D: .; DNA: TGTGCCAGCAGCCGGGCTAACTATGGCTACACCTTC; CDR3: CASSRANYGYTF
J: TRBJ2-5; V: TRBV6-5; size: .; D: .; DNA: TGTGCCAGCAGTTACCGGGGACACCCACAAGAGACCCAGTACTTC; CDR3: CASSYRGHPQETQYF
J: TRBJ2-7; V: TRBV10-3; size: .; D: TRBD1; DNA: TGTGCCATCAGATCGACAGGGTACGGCTACGAGCAGTACTTC; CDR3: CAIRSTGYGYEQYF
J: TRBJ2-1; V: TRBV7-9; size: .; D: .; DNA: TGTGCCAGCAGCTTAAAAGTGGCAGGGGACAATGAGCAGTTCTTC; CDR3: CASSLKVAGDNEQFF
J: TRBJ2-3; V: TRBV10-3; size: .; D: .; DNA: TGTGCCATCAGGGGAAGCGGGAGCACAGATACGCAGTATTTT; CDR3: CAIRGSGSTDTQYF
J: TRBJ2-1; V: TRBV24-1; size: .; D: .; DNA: TGTGCCACCAGTGACTTCGGATTTTCGGGCTACAATGAGCAGTTCTTC; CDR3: CATSDFGFSGYNEQFF
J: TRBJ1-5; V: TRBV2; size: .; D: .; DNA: TGTGCCAGCAGTAGTTCAGGGTCCAATCAGCCCCAGCATTTT; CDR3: CASSSSGSNQPQHF
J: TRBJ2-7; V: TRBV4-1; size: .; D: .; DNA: TGCGCCAGCAGCCGGGAAGGGGGTTCCTCCTACGAGCAGTACTTC; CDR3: CASSREGGSSYEQYF
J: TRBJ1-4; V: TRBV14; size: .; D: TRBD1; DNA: TGTGCCAGCAGCCAAGCACCGGGACAGGGGACAACTAATGAAAAACTGTTTTTT; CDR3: CASSQAPGQGTTNEKLFF
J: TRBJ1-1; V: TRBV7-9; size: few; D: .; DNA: TGTGCCAGCACCTGGGCGCCCCCAGGGGAAAACACTGAAGCTTTCTTT; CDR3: CASTWAPPGENTEAFF
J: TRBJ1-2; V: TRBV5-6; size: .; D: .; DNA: TGTGCCAGCAGCTTGGCGACAGGTGGCTACACCTTC; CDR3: CASSLATGGYTF
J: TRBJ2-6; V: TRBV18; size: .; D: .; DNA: TGTGCCAGCTCATACAGGGAATGGCCCGGGGCCAACGTCCTGACTTTC; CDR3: CASSYREWPGANVLTF
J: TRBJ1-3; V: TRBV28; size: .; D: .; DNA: TGTGCCAGCAGTTTGAGGAACTCTGGAAACACCATATATTTT; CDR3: CASSLRNSGNTIYF
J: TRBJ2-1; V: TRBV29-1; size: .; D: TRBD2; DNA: TGCAGCGTGGGGGAGCGGGAGATGGTCGATGAGCAGTTCTTC; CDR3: CSVGEREMVDEQFF
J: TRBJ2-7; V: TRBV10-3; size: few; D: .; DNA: TGTGCCATCGCGGGAAGCTCCTACGAGCAGTACTTC; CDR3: CAIAGSSYEQYF
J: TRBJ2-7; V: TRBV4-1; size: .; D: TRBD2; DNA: TGCGCCAGCAGCCAAGTGATAGCGGGAGTGTATCTGGGAGAGCAGTACTTC; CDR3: CASSQVIAGVYLGEQYF
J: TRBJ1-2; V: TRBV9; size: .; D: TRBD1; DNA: TGTGCCAGCAGCGTAGATACAACAGGGGGCTCCGCTGATTATGGCTACACCTTC; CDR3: CASSVDTTGGSADYGYTF
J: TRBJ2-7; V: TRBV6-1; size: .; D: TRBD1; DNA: TGTGCCAGCAGTGAATGGGAGGGGACAGGGGGGTACGAGCAGTACTTC; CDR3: CASSEWEGTGGYEQYF
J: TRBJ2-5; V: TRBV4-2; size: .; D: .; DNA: TGTGCCAGCAGCCACCATGATGTAGCCGGACTATACCAAGAGACCCAGTACTTC; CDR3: CASSHHDVAGLYQETQYF
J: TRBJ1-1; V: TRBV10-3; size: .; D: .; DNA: TGTGCCATCAGCCCGGAGGGACGGTCCACTGAAGCTTTCTTT; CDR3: CAISPEGRSTEAFF
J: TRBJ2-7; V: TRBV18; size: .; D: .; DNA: TGTGCCAGCTCACCACAGGGAGGGGGCTACGAGCAGTACTTC; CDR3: CASSPQGGGYEQYF
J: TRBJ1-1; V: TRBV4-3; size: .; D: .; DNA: TGCGCCAGCAGCCAAGAGGGCAGCGAAGCTTTCTTT; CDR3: CASSQEGSEAFF
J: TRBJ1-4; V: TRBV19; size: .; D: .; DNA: TGTGCCAGTAAGGCCGGGGGATCAGATGAAAAACTGTTTTTT; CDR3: CASKAGGSDEKLFF
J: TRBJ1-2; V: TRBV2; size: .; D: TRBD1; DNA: TGTGCCAGCAGTGTCCTTGTACAGGGGCCCTATGGCTACACCTTC; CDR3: CASSVLVQGPYGYTF
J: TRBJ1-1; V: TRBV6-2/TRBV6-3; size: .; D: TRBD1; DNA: TGTGCCAGCAGTCAGGGGGTGAACACTGAAGCTTTCTTT; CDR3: CASSQGVNTEAFF
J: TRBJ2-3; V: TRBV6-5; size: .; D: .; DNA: TGTGCCAGCACTCTCGGGGATACGCAGTATTTT; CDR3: CASTLGDTQYF
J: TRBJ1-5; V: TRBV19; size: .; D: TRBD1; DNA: TGTGCCAGTAGTATACTCTCCCCCCCTCAGGGGGCCTCCCCTGATCAGCCCCAGCATTTT; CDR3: CASSILSPPQGASPDQPQHF
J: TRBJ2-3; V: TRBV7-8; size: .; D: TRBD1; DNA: TGTGCCAGCAGCTCCAGGGCGGGACAGGGGTGGAATACGCAGTATTTT; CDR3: CASSSRAGQGWNTQYF
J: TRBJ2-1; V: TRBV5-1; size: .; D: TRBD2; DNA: TGCGCCAGCAGCTTGGCCGCGGCTAGCGGAAGCCCCTACAATGAGCAGTTCTTC; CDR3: CASSLAAASGSPYNEQFF
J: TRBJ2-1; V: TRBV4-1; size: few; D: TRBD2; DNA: TGCGCCAGCAGCCAAAGGCTAGCGGGAGGATTCAATGAGCAGTTCTTC; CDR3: CASSQRLAGGFNEQFF
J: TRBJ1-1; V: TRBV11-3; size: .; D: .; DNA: TGTGCCAGCAGCCCCGCCCCCGGGGTCGACACTGAAGCTTTCTTT; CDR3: CASSPAPGVDTEAFF
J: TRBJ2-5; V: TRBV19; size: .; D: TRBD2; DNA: TGTGCCAGTAGTATATCCCTAGCGGGAGGGGCTGGAGAGACCCAGTACTTC; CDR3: CASSISLAGGAGETQYF
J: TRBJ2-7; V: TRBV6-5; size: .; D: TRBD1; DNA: TGTGCCAGCAGTTATAACAGGGGGACGGGCGGTAGCGAGCAGTACTTC; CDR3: CASSYNRGTGGSEQYF
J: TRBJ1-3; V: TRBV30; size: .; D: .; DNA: TGTGCCTGGACCATACCAGGACAGAACCGAAACACCATATATTTT; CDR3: CAWTIPGQNRNTIYF
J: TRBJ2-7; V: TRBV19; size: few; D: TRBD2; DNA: TGTGCCAGTAGTGTTGAGGCTAGCGGGTCTACTACCTACGAGCAGTACTTC; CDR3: CASSVEASGSTTYEQYF
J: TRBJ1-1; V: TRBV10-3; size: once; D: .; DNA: TGTGCCATCAGCCATTTAACAGGGAACACTGAAGCTTTCTTT; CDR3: CAISHLTGNTEAFF
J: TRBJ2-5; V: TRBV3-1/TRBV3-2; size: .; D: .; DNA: TGTGCCAGCAGCCCCCGGCGGGAATCATTACAAGAGACCCAGTACTTC; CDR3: CASSPRRESLQETQYF
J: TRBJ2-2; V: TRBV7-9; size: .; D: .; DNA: TGTGCCAGCTGCGTTGATGTTGGGGAGCTGTTTTTT; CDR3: CASCVDVGELFF
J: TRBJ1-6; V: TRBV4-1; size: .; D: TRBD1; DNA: TGCGCCAGCAGCCAAGGACAGGGTAATTCACCCCTCCACTTT; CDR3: CASSQGQGNSPLHF
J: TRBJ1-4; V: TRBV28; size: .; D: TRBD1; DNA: TGTGCCAGCAGCTCCTCCGGGACAGGGGAGGAAAAACTGTTTTTT; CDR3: CASSSSGTGEEKLFF
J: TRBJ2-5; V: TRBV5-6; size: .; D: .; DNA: TGTGCCAGCAGCTTGGCGGCCAGGGAAGAGACCCAGTACTTC; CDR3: CASSLAAREETQYF
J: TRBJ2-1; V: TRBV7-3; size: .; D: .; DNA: TGTGCCAGCAGCTTAACGGGGAGTGGGGAGCAGTTCTTC; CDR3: CASSLTGSGEQFF